This entry concerns a single T cell receptor (beta chain). Its antigen is as yet unknown. The data stem from a study of blood T cells in healthy people across ages. Study outcomes and limitations: Roughly linearly, TCR beta diversity per million T cells fell as age increased.

Germline-derived CDR1 and CDR2 are SGDLS and YYNGEE. V was clipped by 6 bases and J by 5 bases; unmatched bases: 9. This CDR3 contains 14 residues. A sample-barcoded 5' primer and a J-beta primer mix were used in a second PCR of roughly 6 to 11 cycles. From the 5' RACE reads, TCRdb called clonotypes with MiXCR, one entry per CDR3 protein. The table lists about 830,000 distinct CDR3 sequences, less than 80% of them singletons. The genes are TRBV9 and TRBJ2-3; 7 positions agree with TRBD2. Sequencing was carried out using blood. This TCR was sampled from a man aged 30-40 years in good health. The CDR3 region has the DNA TGTGCCAGCAATCCGGGACTACCGCGAGATACGCAGTATTTT. Its protein is CASNPGLPRDTQYF.